Shown below are 19 T cell receptor beta chains from a single sample sequenced in a study of neoadjuvant nivolumab and ipilimumab in lung cancer (dated by TCRdb to the early 2020s). The library was produced with the immunoSEQ multiplex PCR assay. This is the immuneACCESS table as TCRdb keeps it, with only in-frame sequences that have V and J called. A part of the clones is gone; compared with another copy, unresolved V genes explain less than half, and the rest is unexplained. The sample records roughly 19,000 clones, around 82% of which are singletons. In total, the top ten clones hold around 7% of the sample. The time point label, as the study defines it: at surgical resection after neoadjuvant nivolumab +/- ipilimumab. Sequences were derived from tumor tissue, sampled after neoadjuvant nivolumab, alone or with ipilimumab, at or shortly before surgery. Receptor source: an adult with non-small cell lung cancer.

The chain couples TRBV4-3 to TRBJ2-5; 7 nucleotides align to TRBD1. The CDR3 totals 13 residues. CDR1 is LGHNA, CDR2 YSLEER, per germline. V was pared by 8 bases and J by 0 bases, with 3 bases of the junction left unmatched. The DNA of the CDR3 is TGCGCCAGCGCCAGGGGGTACCAAGAGACCCAGTACTTC. The encoded protein is CASARGYQETQYF.

With regard to this clone: This CDR3 is also generated by other DNA sequences in the sample. The chain recombines TRBV2 with TRBJ2-7; D is unclear. Per the germline V gene, CDR1 is SNHLY and CDR2 is FYNNEI. The CDR3 sequence is 13 residues long. V lost 6 bases and J 2 bases, leaving 11 bases between the germline ends. The CDR3 nucleotides read TGTGCCAGCAGATTTCAGGTGACCTACGAGCAGTACTTC. It yields the protein CASRFQVTYEQYF.

This chain connects TRBV6-1 to TRBJ2-5, with 9 bases matching TRBD1. Trimming cost V 7 bases and J 5 bases; bases outside gene matches: 8. The CDR3 has 14 residues. Germline V gene lookup returns CDR1 MNHNS and CDR2 SASEGT. CDR3 in amino acids: CASTRDRDLETQYF. The CDR3 DNA follows: TGTGCCAGCACCAGGGACAGGGATTTGGAGACCCAGTACTTC.

This clone has more than one count but fewer than ten. This sequence joins TRBV9 and TRBJ2-1, with D perhaps matching TRBD1 or TRBD2 (6 bases each). V dropped 0 bases and J dropped 7 bases, with 14 bases sitting between them. CDR1 is SGDLS and CDR2 is YYNGEE in the germline V gene. The CDR3 spans 15 residues. As DNA, the CDR3 is TGTGCCAGCAGCGTAGTACCAGGAGGGGGTAATGAGCAGTTCTTC. Its protein is CASSVVPGGGNEQFF.

This chain links TRBV10-2 with TRBJ2-7; D is uncertain. V gave up 4 bases and J gave up 3 bases, with 7 bases separating them. Germline V gene sequence: CDR1 WSHSY, CDR2 SAAADI. The CDR3 loop spans 12 amino acids. CDR3 sequence reads: CASSGGDYEQYF. CDR3 sequence (DNA): TGCGCCAGCAGTGGCGGTGACTACGAGCAGTACTTC.

V usage is TRBV27 and J usage is TRBJ1-4, with a tentative D call TRBD1 (5 bases). V was cut by 4 bases and J by 7 bases, with 16 bases left in between. The CDR3 length is 15 residues. From germline, CDR1 is MNHEY and CDR2 SMNVEV (reference sequence). CDR3 loop: CASSSTGDLGEKLFF. The CDR3 nucleotides read TGTGCCAGCAGTTCCACAGGCGACTTAGGTGAAAAACTGTTTTTT.

The chain couples TRBV5-1 to TRBJ2-7; D is unclear. The CDR3 consists of 11 residues. CDR1 and CDR2 from the germline V gene are SGHRS and YFSETQ. The germline V and J ends were trimmed by 4 bases and 3 bases, with 5 bases remaining between them. The CDR3 DNA reads as TGCGCCAGCAGCCCGCTCTACGAGCAGTACTTC. Amino acid sequence: CASSPLYEQYF. Based on the CDR3 plus reference TRBV5-1 and TRBJ2-7, the full variable domain is KAGVTQTPRYLIKTRGQQVTLSCSPISGHRSVSWYQQTPGQGLQFLFEYFSETQRNKGNFPGRFSGRQFSNSRSEMNVSTLELGDSALYLCASSPLYEQYFGPGTRLTVT.

The chain has TRBV5-8 and TRBJ2-1; no firm D call. In germline, CDR1 is SGHTS, CDR2 YDEGEE. The V gene lost 0 bases and the J gene lost 12 bases, with 10 bases spanning the gap. This CDR3 has 12 residues. The CDR3 sequence: CASSLAVALQFF. The CDR3 nucleotides are TGTGCCAGCAGCTTGGCCGTCGCGTTGCAGTTCTTC.

The V gene is TRBV7-9, the J gene TRBJ1-2; D gene ambiguous. The CDR3 loop spans 13 amino acids. Trimming shortened V by 1 base and J by 7 bases, and 10 bases separated the two germline ends. The germline V gene encodes CDR1 SEHNR and CDR2 FQNEAQ (reference sequence). CDR3 sequence (DNA): TGTGCCAGCAGCTTAGATTCCGGGTCTGGCTACACCTTC. Protein: CASSLDSGSGYTF.

V gene TRBV5-1 combines with J gene TRBJ2-5, with 8 nucleotides matching TRBD1. This CDR3 comprises 14 residues. V trimming: 3 bases; J trimming: 4 bases; junction bases outside the gene matches: 5. CDR1 and CDR2 from the germline V gene are SGHRS and YFSETQ. In nucleotides, the CDR3 is TGCGCCAGCAGCTGGCAACAGGGGGGAGAGACCCAGTACTTC. Translating it yields CASSWQQGGETQYF.

The chain links TRBV4-2 to TRBJ2-3, with D hard to call. The CDR3 runs 14 residues. Trimming cost V 4 bases and J 3 bases, with 11 bases left between them. Germline CDR1 LGHNA, CDR2 YNFKEQ. Written as DNA, the CDR3 is TGTGCCAGCAGCCCGACGGCGCAGACAGATACGCAGTATTTT. Its translation: CASSPTAQTDTQYF.

The genes are TRBV4-3 and TRBJ1-2; TRBD1 is a possible D gene (5 bases). The CDR3 is made up of 13 amino acids. V lost 4 bases and J 4 bases, leaving 10 bases between the germline ends. CDR1 and CDR2 (germline): LGHNA, YSLEER. CDR3 region: CASSRGAGYGYTF. CDR3 coding DNA: TGCGCCAGCAGCCGTGGGGCAGGCTATGGCTACACCTTC.

The gene calls are TRBV19 and TRBJ1-1, with 9 bases aligning to TRBD1. Germline V gene lookup returns CDR1 LNHDA and CDR2 SQIVND (reference sequence). This CDR3 has 17 residues. Trimming removed 4 bases from V and 3 bases from J; junction bases left unmatched: 12. In DNA, the CDR3 is TGTGCCAGTAGTACTTTACCGGGACAGGGTCGGCACACTGAAGCTTTCTTT. The encoded protein is CASSTLPGQGRHTEAFF.

This clone was seen a handful of times. Since the CDR3 does not end with the conserved phenylalanine or tryptophan, this likely comes from a read error. The limits of the CDR3 on the DNA are not certain, so only TCRdb's listed CDR3 is given. The gene calls are TRBV10-1 and TRBJ2-4; whether TRBD1, the table's D call, matches the DNA was not checked. The CDR3 region is 11 residues in length, termini included. Germline loops: CDR1 WNHNN, CDR2 SYGVQD (reference sequence). CDR3 amino acids: CASTSRDRLLL.

The chain couples TRBV7-8 to TRBJ2-1, with 7 bases lining up with TRBD2. Germline trimming cut 1 base from V and 8 bases from J; bases unmatched to any gene: 8. This CDR3 is 15 amino acids long. Germline CDR1 reads SGHVS; CDR2 reads FQNEAQ. In DNA form, the CDR3 reads TGTGCCAGCAGCTTAGGTAACGGGGGGTCCGATGAGCAGTTCTTC. This codes for CASSLGNGGSDEQFF.

The chain recombines TRBV5-1 with TRBJ2-3, with 7 bases fitting TRBD1. V lost 6 bases, J lost 3 bases, and 4 bases stayed unmatched. This CDR3 is built from 13 residues. Germline lookup yields CDR1 SGHRS and CDR2 YFSETQ. Here the CDR3 DNA reads TGCGCCAGCACCGGGACAGCTACAGATACGCAGTATTTT. Translating gives CASTGTATDTQYF.

The CDR3 loop reads CASSLDQSLAGYEQFF. CDR3 in DNA: TGTGCCAGCAGCTTAGATCAGAGTCTAGCGGGCTATGAGCAGTTCTTC. V gene TRBV11-2 combines with J gene TRBJ2-1; the match to TRBD2 covers 8 bases. The length of the CDR3 is 16 residues. Trimming at V came to 0 bases and at J to 8 bases, leaving 9 bases not matched to a gene. Germline V gene data show CDR1 as SGHAT and CDR2 as FQNNGV. Complete variable domain (other parts from reference TRBV11-2 and TRBJ2-1): EAGVAQSPRYKIIEKRQSVAFWCNPISGHATLYWYQQILGQGPKLLIQFQNNGVVDDSQLPKDRFSAERLKGVDSTLKIQPAKLEDSAVYLCASSLDQSLAGYEQFFGPGTRLTVL.

The gene calls are TRBV10-2 and TRBJ2-2; D might be TRBD2 (5 bases). From germline, CDR1 is WSHSY and CDR2 SAAADI. This CDR3 has 13 residues. V shed 6 bases and J shed 3 bases, with 8 bases lying between them. CDR3 sequence: CASSFGDTGELFF. The CDR3 region has the DNA TGCGCCAGCAGCTTCGGGGACACCGGGGAGCTGTTTTTT.

V and J are TRBV6-1 and TRBJ2-1; either TRBD1 or TRBD2 may supply D (5 bases each). CDR3 length equals 16 residues. V lost 3 bases, J lost 5 bases, and 17 bases lay in between. Germline values: CDR1 MNHNS, CDR2 SASEGT. As DNA, the CDR3 is TGTGCCAGCAGTGACGACACCGGGACGGCCAACAATGAGCAGTTCTTC. Protein product: CASSDDTGTANNEQFF.